This T cell receptor (beta chain) originates from a study of blood T cell repertoires in COVID-19. There are 16 residues in the CDR3. Looked up from germline, CDR1 is KGHSH and CDR2 is LQKENI. Trimming cost V 2 bases and J 3 bases; bases outside gene matches: 5. TCRdb's copy holds only in-frame clones and misses some; the assay was immunoSEQ multiplex PCR. The data contain a few hundred thousand clones, 89% of them seen just once; the ten biggest clones take up 4% to 5%. The sequence was obtained from a woman between 40 and 50 years old who had recovered from COVID-19. What was sequenced was peripheral blood. The chain has TRBV18 and TRBJ1-5; 9 nucleotides line up with TRBD1. This CDR3 is CASSPTGTGNNQPQHF. The CDR3 DNA is TGTGCCAGCTCACCAACCGGGACAGGGAACAATCAGCCCCAGCATTTT.